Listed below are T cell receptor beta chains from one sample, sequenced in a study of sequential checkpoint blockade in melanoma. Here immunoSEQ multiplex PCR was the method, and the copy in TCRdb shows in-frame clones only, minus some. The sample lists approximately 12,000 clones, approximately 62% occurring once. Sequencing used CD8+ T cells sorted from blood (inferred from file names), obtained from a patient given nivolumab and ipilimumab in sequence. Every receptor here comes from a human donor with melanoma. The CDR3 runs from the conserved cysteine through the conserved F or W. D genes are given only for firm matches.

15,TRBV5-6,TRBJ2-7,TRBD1,CASSPRQGSTYEQYF
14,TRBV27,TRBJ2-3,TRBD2,CASSKSGITDTQYF
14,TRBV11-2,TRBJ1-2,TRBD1,CASSLGDRGHGYTF
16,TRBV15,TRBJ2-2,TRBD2,CATSRGRGPRSGELFF
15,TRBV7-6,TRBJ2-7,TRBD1,CASSQGQGVSYEQYF
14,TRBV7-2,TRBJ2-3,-,CASSLGQGTDTQYF
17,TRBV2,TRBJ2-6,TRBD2,CASRTRGGVSGANVLTF
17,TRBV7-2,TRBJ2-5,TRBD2,CASSLDFVLGGSETQYF
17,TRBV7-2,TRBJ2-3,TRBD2,CASSPSPSGFSTDTQYF
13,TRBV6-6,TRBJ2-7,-,CASSSGIYYEQYF
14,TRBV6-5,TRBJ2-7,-,CASSLTGTPWEQYF
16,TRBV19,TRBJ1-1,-,CASSIGRGGMNTEAFF
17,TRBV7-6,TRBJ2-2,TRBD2,CASSLAVGGEGTGELFF
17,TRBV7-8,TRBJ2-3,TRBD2,CASSYTTSGGVTDTQYF
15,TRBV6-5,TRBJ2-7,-,CATRWRVGATGGQYF
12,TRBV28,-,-,CASCPQGYEQYF
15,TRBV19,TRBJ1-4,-,CASSPRWGANEKLFF
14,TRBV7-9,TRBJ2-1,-,CASSSTTPIYEQFF
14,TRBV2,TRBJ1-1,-,CASSEGWGDTEAFF
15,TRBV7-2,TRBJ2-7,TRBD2,CASSLGSGGLYEQYF
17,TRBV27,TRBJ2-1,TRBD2,CASSSGGLAGRYNEQFF
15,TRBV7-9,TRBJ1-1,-,CASTSPDRKNTEAFF
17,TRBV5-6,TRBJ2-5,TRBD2,CASSYDGLAGGQETQYF